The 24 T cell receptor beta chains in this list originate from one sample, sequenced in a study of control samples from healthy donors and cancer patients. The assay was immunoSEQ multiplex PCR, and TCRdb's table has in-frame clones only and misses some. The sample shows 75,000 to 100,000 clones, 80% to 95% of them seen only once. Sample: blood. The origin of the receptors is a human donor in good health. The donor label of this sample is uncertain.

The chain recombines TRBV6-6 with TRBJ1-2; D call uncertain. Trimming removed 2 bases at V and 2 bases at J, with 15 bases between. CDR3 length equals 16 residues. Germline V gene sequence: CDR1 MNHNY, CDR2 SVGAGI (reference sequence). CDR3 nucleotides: TGTGCCAGCAGTTACAATGGAGGGCCACGGAACTATGGCTACACCTTC. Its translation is CASSYNGGPRNYGYTF.

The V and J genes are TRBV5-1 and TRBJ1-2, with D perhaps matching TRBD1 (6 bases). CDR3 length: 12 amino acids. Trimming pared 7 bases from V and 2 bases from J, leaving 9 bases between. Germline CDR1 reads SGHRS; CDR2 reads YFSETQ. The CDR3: CASGGQNYGYTF. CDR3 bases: TGCGCCAGCGGTGGACAGAACTATGGCTACACCTTC.

CDR3 region: CASSRGEPGQSNYGYTF. In DNA form, the CDR3 reads TGTGCCAGCAGTCGAGGAGAACCGGGGCAGTCAAACTATGGCTACACCTTC. This chain links TRBV6-6 with TRBJ1-2; maybe TRBD1 (5 bases). Germline V gene lookup returns CDR1 MNHNY and CDR2 SVGAGI (reference sequence). CDR3 size: 17 residues. V was pared by 5 bases and J by 2 bases, with 21 bases between.

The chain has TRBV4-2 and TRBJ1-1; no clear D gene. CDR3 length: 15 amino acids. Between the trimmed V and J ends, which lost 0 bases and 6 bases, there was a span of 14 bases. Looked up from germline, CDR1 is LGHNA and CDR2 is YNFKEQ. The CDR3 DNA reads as TGTGCCAGCAGCCAAGATTGGACTGGGCCGGCTGAAGCTTTCTTT. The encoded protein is CASSQDWTGPAEAFF.

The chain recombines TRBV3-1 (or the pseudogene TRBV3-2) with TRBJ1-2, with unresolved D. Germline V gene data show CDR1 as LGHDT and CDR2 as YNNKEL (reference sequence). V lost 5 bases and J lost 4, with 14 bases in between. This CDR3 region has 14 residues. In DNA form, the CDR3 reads TGTGCCAGCAGCTCCACGGGGAAGGTCTATGGCTACACCTTC. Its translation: CASSSTGKVYGYTF.

CDR3 in DNA: TGTGCCAGCAGCCTGGGGACCCACAATGAGCAGTTCTTC. Translation gives CASSLGTHNEQFF. The rearrangement uses TRBV7-2 and TRBJ2-1, with D possibly being TRBD1 or TRBD2 (5 bases each). In germline, CDR1 is SGHTA, CDR2 FQGNSA. The V end was cut by 5 bases, the J end by 5 bases, with 10 bases between. This CDR3 has 13 residues.

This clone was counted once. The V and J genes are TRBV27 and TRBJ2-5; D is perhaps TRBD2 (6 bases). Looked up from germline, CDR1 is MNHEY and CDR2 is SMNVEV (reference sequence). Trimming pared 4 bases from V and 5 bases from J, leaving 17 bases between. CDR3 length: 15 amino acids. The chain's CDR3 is CASSSKRGRSETQYF. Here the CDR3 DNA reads TGTGCCAGCAGTTCGAAGCGAGGGAGGTCCGAGACCCAGTACTTC.

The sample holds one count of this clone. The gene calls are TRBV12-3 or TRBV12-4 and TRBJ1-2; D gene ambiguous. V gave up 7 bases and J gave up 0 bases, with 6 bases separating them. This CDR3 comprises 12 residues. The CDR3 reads CASTGTNYGYTF. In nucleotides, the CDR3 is TGTGCCAGCACGGGAACTAACTATGGCTACACCTTC.

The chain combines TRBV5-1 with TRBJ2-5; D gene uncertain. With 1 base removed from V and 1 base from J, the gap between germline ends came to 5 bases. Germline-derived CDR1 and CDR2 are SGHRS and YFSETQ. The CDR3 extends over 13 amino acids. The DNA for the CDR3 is TGCGCCAGCAGCTTGATTCCCCAAGAGACCCAGTACTTC. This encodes CASSLIPQETQYF.

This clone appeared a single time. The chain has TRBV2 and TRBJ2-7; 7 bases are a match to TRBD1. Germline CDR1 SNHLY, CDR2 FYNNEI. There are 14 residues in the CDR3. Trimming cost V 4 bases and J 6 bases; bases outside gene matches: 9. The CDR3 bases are TGTGCCAGCAGTGGAGTGACAGGGTGGTTCGAGCAGTACTTC. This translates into CASSGVTGWFEQYF.

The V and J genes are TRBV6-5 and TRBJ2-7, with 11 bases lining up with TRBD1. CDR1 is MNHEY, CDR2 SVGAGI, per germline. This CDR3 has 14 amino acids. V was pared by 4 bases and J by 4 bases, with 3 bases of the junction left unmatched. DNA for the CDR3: TGTGCCAGCAGTTGGGGGACAGGGGGATACGAGCAGTACGTC. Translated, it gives CASSWGTGGYEQYV.

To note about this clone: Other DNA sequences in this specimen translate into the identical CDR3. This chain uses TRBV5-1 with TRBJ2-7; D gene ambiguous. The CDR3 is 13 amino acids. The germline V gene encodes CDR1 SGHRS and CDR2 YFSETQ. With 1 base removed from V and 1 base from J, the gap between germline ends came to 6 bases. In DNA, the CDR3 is TGCGCCAGCAGCTTGCAGGATTCCTACGAGCAGTACTTC. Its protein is CASSLQDSYEQYF.

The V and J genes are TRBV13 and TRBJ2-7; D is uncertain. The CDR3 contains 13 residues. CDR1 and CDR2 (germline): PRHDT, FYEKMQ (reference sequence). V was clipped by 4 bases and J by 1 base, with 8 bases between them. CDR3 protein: CASSSANSYEQYF. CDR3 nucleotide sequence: TGTGCCAGCAGCTCGGCCAATTCCTACGAGCAGTACTTC.

CDR3 sequence reads: CASSLNPSGGGTDTQYF. As DNA, the CDR3 is TGTGCCAGCAGCCTAAACCCTAGCGGGGGGGGCACAGATACGCAGTATTTT. This rearrangement joins TRBV3-1 (or the pseudogene TRBV3-2) to TRBJ2-3, with 12 bases identical to TRBD2. The V gene end was trimmed by 4 bases and the J gene end by 1 base; junction bases not matched to a gene: 6. The germline gives CDR1 LGHDT, CDR2 YNNKEL (reference sequence). The CDR3 is 17 amino acids.

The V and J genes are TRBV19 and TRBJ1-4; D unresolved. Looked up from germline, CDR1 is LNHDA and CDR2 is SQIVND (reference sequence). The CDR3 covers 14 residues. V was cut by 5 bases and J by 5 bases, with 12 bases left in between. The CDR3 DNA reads TGTGCCAGTAGTTCTGCGGACCAGAATGAAAAACTGTTTTTT. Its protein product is CASSSADQNEKLFF.

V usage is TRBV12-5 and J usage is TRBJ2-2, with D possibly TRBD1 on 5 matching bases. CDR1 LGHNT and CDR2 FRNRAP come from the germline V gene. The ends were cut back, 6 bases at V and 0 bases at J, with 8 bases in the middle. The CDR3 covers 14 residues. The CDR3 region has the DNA TGTGCTAGTGGCCAGGGTTCGAACACCGGGGAGCTGTTTTTT. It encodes CASGQGSNTGELFF.

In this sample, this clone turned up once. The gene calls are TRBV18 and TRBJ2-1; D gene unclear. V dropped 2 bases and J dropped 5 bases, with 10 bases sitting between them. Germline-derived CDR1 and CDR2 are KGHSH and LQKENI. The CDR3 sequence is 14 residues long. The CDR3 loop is CASSPRAQDNEQFF. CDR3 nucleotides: TGTGCCAGCTCACCAAGAGCACAAGACAATGAGCAGTTCTTC.

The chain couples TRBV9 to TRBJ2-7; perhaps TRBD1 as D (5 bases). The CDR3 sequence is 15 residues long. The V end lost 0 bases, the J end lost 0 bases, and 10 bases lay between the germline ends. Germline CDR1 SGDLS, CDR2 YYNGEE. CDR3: CASSVGQSSSYEQYF. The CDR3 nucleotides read TGTGCCAGCAGCGTAGGACAGTCAAGCTCCTACGAGCAGTACTTC.

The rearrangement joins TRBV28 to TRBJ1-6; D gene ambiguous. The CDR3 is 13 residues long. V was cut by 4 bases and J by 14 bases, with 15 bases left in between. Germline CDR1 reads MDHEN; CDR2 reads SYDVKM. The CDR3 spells CASSSRAEGALHF. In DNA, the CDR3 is TGTGCCAGCAGTTCACGGGCTGAGGGAGCCCTCCACTTT.

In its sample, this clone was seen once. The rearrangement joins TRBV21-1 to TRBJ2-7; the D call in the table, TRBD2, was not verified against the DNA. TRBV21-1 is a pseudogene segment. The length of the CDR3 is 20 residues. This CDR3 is CASSKEESGLTSGEFYEQYF. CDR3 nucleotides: TGTGCCAGCAGCAAAGAGGAGAGCGGACTGACTAGCGGGGAATTCTACGAGCAGTACTTC.

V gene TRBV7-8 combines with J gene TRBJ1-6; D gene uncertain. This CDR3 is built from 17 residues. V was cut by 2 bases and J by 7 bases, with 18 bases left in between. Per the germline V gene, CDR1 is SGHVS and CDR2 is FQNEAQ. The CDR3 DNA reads TGTGCCAGCAGCTTAATCGGCGGGCAACTGGGAAATTCACCCCTCCACTTT. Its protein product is CASSLIGGQLGNSPLHF.

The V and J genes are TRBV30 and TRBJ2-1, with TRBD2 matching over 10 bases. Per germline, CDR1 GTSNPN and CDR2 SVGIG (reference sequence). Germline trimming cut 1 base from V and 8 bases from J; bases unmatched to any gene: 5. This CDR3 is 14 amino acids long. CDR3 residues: CAWSEVAGGHEQFF. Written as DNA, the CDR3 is TGTGCCTGGAGTGAGGTAGCGGGGGGCCATGAGCAGTTCTTC.

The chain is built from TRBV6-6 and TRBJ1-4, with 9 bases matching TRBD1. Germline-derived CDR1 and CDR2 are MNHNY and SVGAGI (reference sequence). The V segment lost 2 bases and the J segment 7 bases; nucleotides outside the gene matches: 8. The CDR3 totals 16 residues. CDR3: CASSYEAGQGGEKLFF. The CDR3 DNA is TGTGCCAGCAGTTACGAGGCGGGACAGGGCGGTGAAAAACTGTTTTTT.

The CDR3 here is CASSSAGTRTEAFF. The CDR3 region has the DNA TGTGCCAGCAGCTCTGCAGGGACGCGCACTGAAGCTTTCTTT. The chain joins TRBV7-8 to TRBJ1-1, with a weak D call TRBD1 (5 bases). V lost 4 bases, J lost 4 bases, and 13 bases lay in between. This CDR3 is built from 14 residues. Germline V gene data show CDR1 as SGHVS and CDR2 as FQNEAQ.